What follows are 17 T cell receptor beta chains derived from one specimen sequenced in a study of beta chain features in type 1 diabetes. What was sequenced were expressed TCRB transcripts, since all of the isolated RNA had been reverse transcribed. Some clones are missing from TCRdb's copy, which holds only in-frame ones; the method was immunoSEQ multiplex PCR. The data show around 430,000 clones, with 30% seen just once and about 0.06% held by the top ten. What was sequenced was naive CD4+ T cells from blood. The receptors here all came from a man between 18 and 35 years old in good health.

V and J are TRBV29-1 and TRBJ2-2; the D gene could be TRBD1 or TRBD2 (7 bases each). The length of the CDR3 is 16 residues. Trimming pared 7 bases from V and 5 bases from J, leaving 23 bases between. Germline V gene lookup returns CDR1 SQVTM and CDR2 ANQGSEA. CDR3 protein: CSAQPRGRARTGELFF. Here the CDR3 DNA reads TGCAGCGCACAGCCCAGGGGGAGGGCAAGGACCGGGGAGCTGTTTTTT.

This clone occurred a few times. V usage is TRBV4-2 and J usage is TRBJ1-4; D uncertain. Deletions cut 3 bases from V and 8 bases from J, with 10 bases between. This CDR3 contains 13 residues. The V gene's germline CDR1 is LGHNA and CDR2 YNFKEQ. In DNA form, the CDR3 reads TGTGCCAGCAGCCATGGGCCGCGGGAAAAACTGTTTTTT. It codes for CASSHGPREKLFF.

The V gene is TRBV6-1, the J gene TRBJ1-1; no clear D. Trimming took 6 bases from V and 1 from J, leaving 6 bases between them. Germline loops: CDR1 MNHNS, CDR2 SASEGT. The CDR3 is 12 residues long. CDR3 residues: CASSRRNTEAFF. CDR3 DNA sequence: TGTGCCAGCAGCAGGAGGAACACTGAAGCTTTCTTT.

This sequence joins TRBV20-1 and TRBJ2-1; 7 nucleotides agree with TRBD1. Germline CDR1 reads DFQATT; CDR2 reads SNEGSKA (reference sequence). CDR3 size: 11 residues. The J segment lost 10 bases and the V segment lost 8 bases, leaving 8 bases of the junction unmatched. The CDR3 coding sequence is TGCAGTTCCAAACAGGGGTCGGAGCAGTTCTTC. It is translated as CSSKQGSEQFF.

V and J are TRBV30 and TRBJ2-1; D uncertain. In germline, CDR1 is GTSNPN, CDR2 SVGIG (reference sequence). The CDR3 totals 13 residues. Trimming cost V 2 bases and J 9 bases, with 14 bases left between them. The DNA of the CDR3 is TGTGCCTGGAGTAACAGCCCATGGGGTGAGCAGTTCTTC. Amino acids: CAWSNSPWGEQFF.

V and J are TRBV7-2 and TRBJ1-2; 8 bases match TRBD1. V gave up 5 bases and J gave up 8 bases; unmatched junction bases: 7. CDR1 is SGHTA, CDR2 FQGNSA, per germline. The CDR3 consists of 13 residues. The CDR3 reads CASSRGTGGGYTF. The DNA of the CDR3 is TGTGCCAGCAGCAGAGGGACAGGCGGCGGCTACACCTTC.

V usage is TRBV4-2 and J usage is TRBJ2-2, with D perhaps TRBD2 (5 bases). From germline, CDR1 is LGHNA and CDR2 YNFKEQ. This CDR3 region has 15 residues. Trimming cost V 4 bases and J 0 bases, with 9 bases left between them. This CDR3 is CASSRGGPNTGELFF. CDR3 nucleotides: TGTGCCAGCAGCCGCGGAGGCCCGAACACCGGGGAGCTGTTTTTT.

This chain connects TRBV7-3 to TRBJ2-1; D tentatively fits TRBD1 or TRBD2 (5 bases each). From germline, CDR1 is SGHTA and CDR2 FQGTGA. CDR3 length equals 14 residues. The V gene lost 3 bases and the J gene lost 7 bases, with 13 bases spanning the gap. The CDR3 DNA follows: TGTGCCAGCAGCTTTGGACGAGGGGTTAATGAGCAGTTCTTC. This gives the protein CASSFGRGVNEQFF.

CDR3 loop: CASSPRRAASTDTQYF. In DNA form, the CDR3 reads TGTGCCAGCAGCCCGCGCCGCGCGGCTAGCACAGATACGCAGTATTTT. This chain joins TRBV9 and TRBJ2-3; D is ambiguous. This CDR3 contains 16 residues. Between the trimmed V and J ends, which lost 4 bases and 0 bases, there was a span of 15 bases. Germline V gene sequence: CDR1 SGDLS, CDR2 YYNGEE.

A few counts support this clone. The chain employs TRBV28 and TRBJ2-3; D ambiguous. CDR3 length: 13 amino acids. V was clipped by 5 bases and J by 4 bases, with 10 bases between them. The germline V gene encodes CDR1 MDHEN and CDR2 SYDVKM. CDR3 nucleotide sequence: TGTGCCAGCAGTGCCCCGGACGCAGATACGCAGTATTTT. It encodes CASSAPDADTQYF.

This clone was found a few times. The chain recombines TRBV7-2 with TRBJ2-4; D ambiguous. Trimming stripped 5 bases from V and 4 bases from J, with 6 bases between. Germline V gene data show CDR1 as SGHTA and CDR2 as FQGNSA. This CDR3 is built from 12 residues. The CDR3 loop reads CASSPSKNIQYF. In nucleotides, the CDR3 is TGTGCCAGCAGCCCGTCGAAAAACATTCAGTACTTC. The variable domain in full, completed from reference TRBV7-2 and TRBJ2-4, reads GAGVSQSPSNKVTEKGKDVELRCDPISGHTALYWYRQSLGQGLEFLIYFQGNSAPDKSGLPSDRFSAERTGGSVSTLTIQRTQQEDSAVYLCASSPSKNIQYFGAGTRLSVL.

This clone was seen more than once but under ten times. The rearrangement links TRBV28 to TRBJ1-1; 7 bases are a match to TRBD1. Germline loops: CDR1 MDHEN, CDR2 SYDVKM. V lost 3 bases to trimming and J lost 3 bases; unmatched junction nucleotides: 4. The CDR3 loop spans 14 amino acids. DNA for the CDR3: TGTGCCAGCAGTTTCATACAGGGGTACACTGAAGCTTTCTTT. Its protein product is CASSFIQGYTEAFF.

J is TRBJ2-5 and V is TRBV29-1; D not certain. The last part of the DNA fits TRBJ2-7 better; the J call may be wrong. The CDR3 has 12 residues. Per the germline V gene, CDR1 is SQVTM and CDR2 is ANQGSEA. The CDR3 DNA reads TGCAGCGTTGGCGACCGGCGCTACGAGCAGTACTTC. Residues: CSVGDRRYEQYF.

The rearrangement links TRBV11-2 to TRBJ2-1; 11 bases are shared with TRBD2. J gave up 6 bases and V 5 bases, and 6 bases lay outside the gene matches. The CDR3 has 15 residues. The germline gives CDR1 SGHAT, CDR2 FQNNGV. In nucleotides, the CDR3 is TGTGCCAGCAGCGCGGGACTAGCGGACTCCAATGAGCAGTTCTTC. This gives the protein CASSAGLADSNEQFF.

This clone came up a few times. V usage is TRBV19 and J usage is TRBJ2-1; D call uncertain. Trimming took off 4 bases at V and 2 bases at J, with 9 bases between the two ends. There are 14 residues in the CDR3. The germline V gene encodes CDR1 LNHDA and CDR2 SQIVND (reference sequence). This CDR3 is CASSTTGTYNEQFF. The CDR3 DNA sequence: TGTGCCAGTAGTACGACGGGCACCTACAATGAGCAGTTCTTC.

CDR3 amino acids: CSVEVGANVLTF. CDR3 in DNA: TGCAGCGTTGAAGTAGGGGCCAACGTCCTGACTTTC. V gene TRBV29-1 combines with J gene TRBJ2-6, with D unclear. This CDR3 spans 12 amino acids. Germline CDR1 and CDR2: SQVTM and ANQGSEA. The V end was cut by 1 base, the J end by 4 bases, with 2 bases between.

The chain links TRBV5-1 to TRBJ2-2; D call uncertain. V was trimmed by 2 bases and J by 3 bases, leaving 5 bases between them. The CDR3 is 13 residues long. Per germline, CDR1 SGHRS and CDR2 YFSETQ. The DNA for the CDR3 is TGCGCCAGCAGCTTCCGGGACACCGGGGAGCTGTTTTTT. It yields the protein CASSFRDTGELFF.